The sequence of this T cell receptor (beta chain) was determined in a study of molecular identifiers for immune sequencing clone quantification (dated by TCRdb to 2016 to 2019). With respect to the entire study: For a replicate experiment, the RNA from either about 20,000 or 100,000 naive CD8 T cells was divided into five aliquots, and four of those aliquots went on to sequencing. This methods study used CD8 T cells to benchmark TCR RNA copy counting and molecular-identifier clustering-based TCR repertoire sequencing (MIDCIRS). The research as a whole found: In CMV-specific effector cells, clones with more than 20 RNA copies contained over 99% of molecules, whereas in naive cells such clones contained under 1% of molecules. A single cell's worth of spiked-in Jurkat TCR RNA was reported detectable even among around 970,000 naive CD8 T cells. Modeling gave around 3 recovered TCR RNA copies per cell versus about 10 by digital PCR, implying approximately 30% capture efficiency. Highly expanded clone sizes could be underestimated because identical TCR molecules may share a barcode. When barcode sub-clustering was omitted, TCR diversity was inflated by chimeric consensus sequences, with chimeras reaching as high as 47%. The naive libraries included spiked-in Jurkat TCR RNA (about 9 copies' worth), and this Jurkat TCR RNA is not part of the donor repertoire.

V is shortened by 1 base, J by 5 bases, and the region joining them spans 15 bases. Taken from cysteine to phenylalanine, the CDR3 has 15 residues. Here the CDR3 DNA is all that survives: 45 bases in frame from base 1. According to the germline V gene, CDR1 reads MGHRA and CDR2 reads YSYEKL. Library preparation used PCR. The sequencer listed for this sample is Illumina HiSeq 4000. Bulk TCR libraries were made following a previously described method, with the TCR primers given in Table S5. The Qiagen AllPrep DNA/RNA kit was used to purify total RNA. Reads from multiple sequencing runs of the same library were pooled before analysis. In the authors' own workflow: Reads were retained only if an exact TCR constant sequence was present, and the retained reads were trimmed to 150 nt and grouped according to their 12-nt molecular barcodes. Within each barcode group, reads were sub-clustered at a 15% Levenshtein threshold, and quality-weighted consensus sequences were built per RNA molecule. Non-functional sequences were removed, as were lower-count sequences one edit away from another. Based on a fit of two negative binomial distributions, barcode sub-clusters having less than 20% of the maximum read count were discarded. In-frame beta chains were kept once TCRdb had trimmed the public reads at Q25 with fastp and called clones with MiXCR. Entries are consolidated by CDR3 protein sequence, retaining the most common genes and DNA. The V and J calls and clone size come from TCRdb's table, not from the authors' own analysis. This sample comprises 350,000 or so distinct CDR3 sequences, 20% to 25% of them detected only once. Together, the top ten hold about 0.79% of the sample.

Libraries of naive CD8 T cells were generated from roughly 21,000 to 960,000 sorted cells, with 10%, 30% or 50% of the purified RNA used. Naive CD8 T cells were FACS-sorted as CD8+CD4-CCR7+CD45RA+ on a BD FACSAria II into RLT Plus buffer. Ten to eleven TCR copies' worth of Jurkat RNA were spiked into about 19,000-1,000,000 naive CD8 T cell samples to test detection sensitivity. Enrichment of CD8 T cells was done with RosetteSep CD8+ T Cell Enrichment Cocktail plus Ficoll-Paque, and ACK red cell lysis came afterward. This clonotype was counted many times. Its antigen remains unidentified. No much larger clone exists at a distance of one base, and base qualities are not known.

In this chain, TRBV4-1 is recombined with TRBJ2-7, with the D segment identity uncertain. The receptor's source is a human donor in good health. Some libraries in this study had Jurkat cell RNA spiked in. The specimen sequenced was naive CD8+ T cells from blood, with Jurkat cell RNA spiked in. Per the publication, the cell subset or site label means: FACS-sorted CD8+CD4-CCR7+CD45RA+ naive T cells. The DNA is TGCGCCAGCAGCCAAGTTGAACTAAGGGTAAACGAGCAGTACTTC. Its protein reads: CASSQVELRVNEQYF.